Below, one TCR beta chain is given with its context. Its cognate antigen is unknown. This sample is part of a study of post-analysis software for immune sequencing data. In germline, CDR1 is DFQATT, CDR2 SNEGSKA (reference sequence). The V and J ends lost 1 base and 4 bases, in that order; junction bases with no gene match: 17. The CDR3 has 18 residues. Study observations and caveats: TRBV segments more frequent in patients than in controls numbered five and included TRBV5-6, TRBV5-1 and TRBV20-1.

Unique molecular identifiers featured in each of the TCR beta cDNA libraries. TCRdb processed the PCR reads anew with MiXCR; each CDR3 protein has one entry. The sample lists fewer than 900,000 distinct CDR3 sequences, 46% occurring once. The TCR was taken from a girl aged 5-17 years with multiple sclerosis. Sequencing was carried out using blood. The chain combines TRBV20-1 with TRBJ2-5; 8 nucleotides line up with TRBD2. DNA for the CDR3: TGCAGTGCTAGAGTCGCGGGATCAGCGGGGGCCCGTGGAGAGACCCAGTACTTC. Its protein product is CSARVAGSAGARGETQYF.